By frequency in the sample, the clone carrying this T cell receptor beta chain is medium-sized. The data originate from a study of sequential checkpoint blockade in melanoma. Study information: Patients were randomized 1:1 to nivolumab-then-ipilimumab or ipilimumab-then-nivolumab first-line. Both treatment sequences were followed by maintenance nivolumab.

CDR1 is SEHNR, CDR2 FQNEAQ, per germline (reference sequence). Trimming took off 6 bases at V and 0 bases at J, with 21 bases between the two ends. There are 17 residues in the CDR3. This sample's treatment: randomized to nivolumab then ipilimumab (arm A) or the reverse (arm B). DNA-damaging chemotherapy had not been given to any patient beforehand. The data were produced by immunoSEQ multiplex PCR, yet TCRdb's version contains in-frame clones alone and is incomplete. The sample lists 15,000 to 20,000 clones, around 70% occurring once. The gene calls are TRBV7-9 and TRBJ2-7; D is perhaps TRBD2 (5 bases). This clonotype originated in a human donor with melanoma. The input for sequencing was CD8+ T cells sorted from blood (inferred from file names), taken from a patient given nivolumab and ipilimumab in sequence. CDR3 sequence: CASRPTTNDDPSYEQYF. The CDR3 bases are TGTGCCAGCAGACCGACGACTAATGACGACCCCTCCTACGAGCAGTACTTC.